This T cell receptor beta chain is drawn from a study of OX40 agonist ivuxolimab in advanced cancers. Measured with immunoSEQ multiplex PCR; TCRdb has only the in-frame clones, and not every one. This table holds tens of thousands of clones, approximately 90% found once. The CDR3 is made up of 14 amino acids. Trimming at V came to 3 bases and at J to 7 bases, leaving 6 bases not matched to a gene. CDR1 SGHDT and CDR2 YYEEEE come from the germline V gene. This clone came up once. Specimen: CD4+ or CD8+ T cells sorted from blood, collected in a trial of the OX40 agonist ivuxolimab. The clonotype was recovered from an adult with an advanced solid tumor such as melanoma, head and neck, liver or kidney cancer. V gene TRBV5-6 combines with J gene TRBJ2-4; TRBD1 aligns across 8 bases. The CDR3 coding sequence is TGTGCCAGCAGCTCGTGGACAGGGAGGAACATTCAGTACTTC. This codes for CASSSWTGRNIQYF.